One and the same sample provided the 9 T cell receptor beta chains below, sequenced in a study of graft-versus-host responses after intestinal transplantation. Method: immunoSEQ multiplex PCR; TCRdb's copy keeps in-frame clones and lacks some. The sample contains about 80,000 clones, about 92% of which appear only once. The material was PBMCs, obtained 98 days after intestinal transplantation. These receptors all come from a human patient who received an intestinal transplant, so some T cells may come from the graft donor.

This clone was counted a few times. V usage is TRBV10-3 and J usage is TRBJ2-7; D is possibly TRBD2 (6 bases). The germline CDR1 and CDR2 sequences are ENHRY and SYGVKD. CDR3 length: 16 amino acids. Trimming stripped 2 bases from V and 2 bases from J, with 16 bases between. CDR3 amino acids: CAISEPGGTVTYEQYF. As DNA, the CDR3 is TGTGCCATCAGTGAGCCGGGCGGGACGGTTACCTACGAGCAGTACTTC.

V gene TRBV6-1 combines with J gene TRBJ2-5; 8 bases agree with TRBD2. The germline CDR1 and CDR2 sequences are MNHNS and SASEGT. Trimming cost V 4 bases and J 4 bases; bases outside gene matches: 14. The CDR3 has 17 amino acids. CDR3 sequence (DNA): TGTGCCAGCAGTGTCCCCCACGGGGGGGTGGTTGGAGAGACCCAGTACTTC. Its protein is CASSVPHGGVVGETQYF.

V gene TRBV5-1 combines with J gene TRBJ2-5; a weak D match, TRBD2 (6 bases). The CDR3 is made up of 18 amino acids. CDR1 SGHRS and CDR2 YFSETQ come from the germline V gene. Trimming left V 3 bases short and J 4 bases short, with 25 bases between. CDR3 coding DNA: TGCGCCAGCAGCTGCGGGACGTTTTTAGCGGATTCAGGAGAGACCCAGTACTTC. Translating gives CASSCGTFLADSGETQYF. The whole variable domain, remainder taken from reference TRBV5-1 and TRBJ2-5, is KAGVTQTPRYLIKTRGQQVTLSCSPISGHRSVSWYQQTPGQGLQFLFEYFSETQRNKGNFPGRFSGRQFSNSRSEMNVSTLELGDSALYLCASSCGTFLADSGETQYFGPGTRLLVL.

The rearrangement links TRBV10-3 to TRBJ2-1; 11 bases match TRBD2. The germline gives CDR1 ENHRY, CDR2 SYGVKD. Trimming took 2 bases from V and 5 from J; bases not matched to a gene: 5. There are 16 residues in the CDR3. The chain's CDR3 is CAISELLAGADNEQFF. The CDR3 DNA follows: TGTGCCATCAGTGAGCTACTAGCGGGGGCCGACAATGAGCAGTTCTTC.

This sequence joins TRBV4-1 and TRBJ2-1; D might be TRBD2 (6 bases). The V end lost 1 base, the J end lost 2 bases, and 15 bases lay between the germline ends. The CDR3 consists of 17 residues. From germline, CDR1 is MGHRA and CDR2 YSYEKL. The CDR3 DNA sequence: TGCGCCAGCAGCCAAGGCGGGAAGGTGGGAGCCTACAATGAGCAGTTCTTC. Translation: CASSQGGKVGAYNEQFF.

J is TRBJ2-2 and V is TRBV5-1; D is possibly TRBD2 (6 bases). V was trimmed by 0 bases and J by 6 bases, leaving 12 bases between them. This CDR3 region has 15 residues. CDR1 is SGHRS, CDR2 YFSETQ, per germline. The CDR3 nucleotides are TGCGCCAGCAGCTTGGGAGGAGGGGCGCCCGGGGAGCTGTTTTTT. It codes for CASSLGGGAPGELFF.

The V call is TRBV6-4, the J call TRBJ2-1, with TRBD2 identical over 15 bases. The CDR3 is 15 residues long. The V segment lost 4 bases and the J segment 6 bases; nucleotides outside the gene matches: 1. Germline V gene sequence: CDR1 MRHNA, CDR2 SNTAGT. The CDR3 region has the DNA TGTGCCAGCAGTGGGACTAGCGGGGGGGCCAATGAGCAGTTCTTC. This codes for CASSGTSGGANEQFF.

The rearrangement joins TRBV11-3 to TRBJ2-1; 9 nucleotides match TRBD1. Germline lookup yields CDR1 SGHNT and CDR2 YENEEA. The junction had 11 bases not matched to a gene; V was cut back by 5 bases and J by 6 bases. The CDR3 sequence is 16 residues long. CDR3 bases: TGTGCCAGCAGCCCCCGGACAGGGGAGGCATTCAATGAGCAGTTCTTC. Protein product: CASSPRTGEAFNEQFF.

This rearrangement joins TRBV4-1 to TRBJ2-5, with D perhaps assigned TRBD1 or TRBD2 (6 bases each). The V gene's germline CDR1 is MGHRA and CDR2 YSYEKL. This CDR3 contains 16 residues. V was trimmed by 4 bases and J by 2 bases, leaving 17 bases between them. The CDR3 loop reads CASSRPAGDFQETQYF. Here the CDR3 DNA reads TGCGCCAGCAGCCGACCCGCAGGGGACTTTCAAGAGACCCAGTACTTC.